This paragraph reports one T cell receptor (beta chain). The entry originates in a study of blood T cell repertoires in COVID-19. Here immunoSEQ multiplex PCR was the method, and the copy in TCRdb shows in-frame clones only, minus some. The sample has under 250,000 clones, roughly 83% seen once. The CDR3 consists of 14 residues. V was trimmed by 3 bases and J by 1 base, leaving 9 bases between them. CDR1 and CDR2 (germline): SNHLY, FYNNEI. Sequencing was performed on peripheral blood. The receptor was derived from a woman aged 80 or older with COVID-19, enrolled during active disease. The chain joins TRBV2 to TRBJ1-2; the D gene is possibly TRBD1 (5 bases). The CDR3 bases are TGTGCCAGCAGTGAGGACACCAATAACTATGGCTACACCTTC. This gives the protein CASSEDTNNYGYTF.